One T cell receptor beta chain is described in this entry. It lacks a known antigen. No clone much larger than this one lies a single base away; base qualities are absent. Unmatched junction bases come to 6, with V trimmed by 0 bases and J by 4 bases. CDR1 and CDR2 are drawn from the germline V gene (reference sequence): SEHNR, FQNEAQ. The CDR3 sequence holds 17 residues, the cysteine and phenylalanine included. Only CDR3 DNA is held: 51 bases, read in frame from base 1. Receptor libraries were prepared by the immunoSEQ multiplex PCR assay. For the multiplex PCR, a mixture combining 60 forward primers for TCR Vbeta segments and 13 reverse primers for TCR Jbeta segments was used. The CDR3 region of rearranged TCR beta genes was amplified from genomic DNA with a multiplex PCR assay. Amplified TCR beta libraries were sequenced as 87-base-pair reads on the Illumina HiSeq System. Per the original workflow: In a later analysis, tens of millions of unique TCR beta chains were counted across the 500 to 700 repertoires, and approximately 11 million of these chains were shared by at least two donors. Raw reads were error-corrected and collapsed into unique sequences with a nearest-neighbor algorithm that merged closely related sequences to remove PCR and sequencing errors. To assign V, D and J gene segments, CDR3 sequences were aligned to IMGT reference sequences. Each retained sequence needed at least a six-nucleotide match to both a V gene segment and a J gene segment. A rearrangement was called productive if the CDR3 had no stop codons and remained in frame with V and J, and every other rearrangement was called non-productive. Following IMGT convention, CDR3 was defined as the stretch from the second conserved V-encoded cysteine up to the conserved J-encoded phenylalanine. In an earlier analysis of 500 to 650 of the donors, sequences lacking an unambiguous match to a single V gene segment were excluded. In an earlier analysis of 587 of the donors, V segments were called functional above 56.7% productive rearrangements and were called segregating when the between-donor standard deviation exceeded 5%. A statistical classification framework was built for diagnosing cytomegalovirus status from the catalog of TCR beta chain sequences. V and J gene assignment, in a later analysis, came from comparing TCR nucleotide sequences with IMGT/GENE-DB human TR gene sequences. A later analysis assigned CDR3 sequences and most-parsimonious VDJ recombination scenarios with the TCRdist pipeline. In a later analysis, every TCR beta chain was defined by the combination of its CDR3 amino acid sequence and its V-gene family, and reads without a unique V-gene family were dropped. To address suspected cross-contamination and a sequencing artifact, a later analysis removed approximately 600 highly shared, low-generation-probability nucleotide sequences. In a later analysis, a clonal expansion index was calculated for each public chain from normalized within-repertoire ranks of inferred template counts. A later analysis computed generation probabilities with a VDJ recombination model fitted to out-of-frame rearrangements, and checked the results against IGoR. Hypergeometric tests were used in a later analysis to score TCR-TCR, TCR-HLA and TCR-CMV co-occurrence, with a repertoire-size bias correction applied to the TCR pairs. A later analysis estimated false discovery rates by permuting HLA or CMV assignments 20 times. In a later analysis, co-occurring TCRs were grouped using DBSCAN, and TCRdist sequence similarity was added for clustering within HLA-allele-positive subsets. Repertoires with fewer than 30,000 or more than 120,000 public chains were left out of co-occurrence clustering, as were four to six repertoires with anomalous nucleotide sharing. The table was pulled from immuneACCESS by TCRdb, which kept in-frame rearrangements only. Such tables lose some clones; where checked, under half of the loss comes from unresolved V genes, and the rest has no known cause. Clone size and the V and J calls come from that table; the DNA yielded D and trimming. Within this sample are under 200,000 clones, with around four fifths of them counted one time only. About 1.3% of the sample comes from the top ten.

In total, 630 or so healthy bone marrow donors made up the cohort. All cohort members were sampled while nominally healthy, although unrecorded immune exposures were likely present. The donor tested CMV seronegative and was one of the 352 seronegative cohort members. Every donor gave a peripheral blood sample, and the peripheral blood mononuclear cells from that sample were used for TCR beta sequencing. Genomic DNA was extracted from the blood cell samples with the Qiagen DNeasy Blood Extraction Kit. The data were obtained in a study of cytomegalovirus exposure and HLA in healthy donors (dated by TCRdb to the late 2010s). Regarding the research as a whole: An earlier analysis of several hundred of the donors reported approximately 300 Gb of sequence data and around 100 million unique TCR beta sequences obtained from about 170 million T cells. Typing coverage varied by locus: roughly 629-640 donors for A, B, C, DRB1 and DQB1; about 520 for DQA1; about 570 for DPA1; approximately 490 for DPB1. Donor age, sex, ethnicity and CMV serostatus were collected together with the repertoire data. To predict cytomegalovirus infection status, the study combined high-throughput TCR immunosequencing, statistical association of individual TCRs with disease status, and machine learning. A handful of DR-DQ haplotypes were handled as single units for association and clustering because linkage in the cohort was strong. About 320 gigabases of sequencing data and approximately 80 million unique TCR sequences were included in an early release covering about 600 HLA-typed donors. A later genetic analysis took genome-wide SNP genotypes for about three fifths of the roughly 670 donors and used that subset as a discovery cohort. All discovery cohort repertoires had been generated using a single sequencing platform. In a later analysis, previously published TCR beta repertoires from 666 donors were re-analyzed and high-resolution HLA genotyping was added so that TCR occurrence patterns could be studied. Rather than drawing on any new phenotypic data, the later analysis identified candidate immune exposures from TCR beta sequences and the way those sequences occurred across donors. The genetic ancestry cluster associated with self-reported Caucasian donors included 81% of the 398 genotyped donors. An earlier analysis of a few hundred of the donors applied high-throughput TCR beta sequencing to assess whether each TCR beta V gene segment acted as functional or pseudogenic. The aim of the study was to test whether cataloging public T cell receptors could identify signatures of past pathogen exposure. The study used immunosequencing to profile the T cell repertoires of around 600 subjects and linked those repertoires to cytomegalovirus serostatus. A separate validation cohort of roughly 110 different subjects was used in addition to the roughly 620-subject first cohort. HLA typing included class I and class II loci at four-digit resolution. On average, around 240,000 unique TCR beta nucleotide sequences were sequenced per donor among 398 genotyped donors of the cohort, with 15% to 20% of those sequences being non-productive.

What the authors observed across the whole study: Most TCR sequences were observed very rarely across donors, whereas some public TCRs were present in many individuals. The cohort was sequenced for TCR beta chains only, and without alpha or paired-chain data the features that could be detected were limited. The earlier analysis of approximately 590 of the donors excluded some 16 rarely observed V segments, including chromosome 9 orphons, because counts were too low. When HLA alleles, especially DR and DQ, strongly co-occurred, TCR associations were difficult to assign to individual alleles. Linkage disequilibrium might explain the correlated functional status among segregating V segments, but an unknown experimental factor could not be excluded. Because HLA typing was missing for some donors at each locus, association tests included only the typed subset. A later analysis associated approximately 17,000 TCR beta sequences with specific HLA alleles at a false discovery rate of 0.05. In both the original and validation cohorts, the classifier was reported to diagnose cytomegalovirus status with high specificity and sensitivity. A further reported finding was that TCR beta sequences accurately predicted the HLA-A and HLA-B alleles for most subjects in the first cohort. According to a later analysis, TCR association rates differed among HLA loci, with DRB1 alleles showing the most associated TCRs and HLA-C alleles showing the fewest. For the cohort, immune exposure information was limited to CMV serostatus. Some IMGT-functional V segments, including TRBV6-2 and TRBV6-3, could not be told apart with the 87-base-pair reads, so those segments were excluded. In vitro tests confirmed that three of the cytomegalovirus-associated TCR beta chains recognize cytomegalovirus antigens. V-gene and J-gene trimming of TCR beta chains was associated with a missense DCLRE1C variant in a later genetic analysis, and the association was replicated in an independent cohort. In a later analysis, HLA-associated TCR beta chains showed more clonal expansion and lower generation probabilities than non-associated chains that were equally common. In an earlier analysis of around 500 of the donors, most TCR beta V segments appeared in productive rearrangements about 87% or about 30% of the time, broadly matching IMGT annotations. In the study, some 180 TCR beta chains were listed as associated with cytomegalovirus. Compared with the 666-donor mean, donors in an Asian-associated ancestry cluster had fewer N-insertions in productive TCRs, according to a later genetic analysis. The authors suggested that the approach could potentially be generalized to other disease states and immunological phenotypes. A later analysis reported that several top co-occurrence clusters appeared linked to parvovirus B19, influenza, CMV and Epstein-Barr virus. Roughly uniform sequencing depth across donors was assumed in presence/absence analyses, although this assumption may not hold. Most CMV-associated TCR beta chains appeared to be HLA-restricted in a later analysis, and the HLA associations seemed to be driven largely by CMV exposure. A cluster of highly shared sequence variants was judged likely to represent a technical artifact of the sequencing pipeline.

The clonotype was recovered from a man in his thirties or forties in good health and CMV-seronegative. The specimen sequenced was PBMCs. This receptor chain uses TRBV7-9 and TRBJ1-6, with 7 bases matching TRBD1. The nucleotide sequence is TGTGCCAGCAGCTTAGCCCCGGGACAGCCATATAATTCACCCCTCCACTTT. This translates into CASSLAPGQPYNSPLHF. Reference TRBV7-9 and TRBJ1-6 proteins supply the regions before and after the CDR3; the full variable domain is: DTGVSQNPRHKITKRGQNVTFRCDPISEHNRLYWYRQTLGQGPEFLTYFQNEAQLEKSRLLSDRFSAERPKGSFSTLEIQRTEQGDSAMYLCASSLAPGQPYNSPLHFGNGTRLTVT.